One sample yielded the 16 T cell receptor beta chains listed below, sequenced in a study of monozygotic twins with inflammatory bowel disease. TCRdb re-analyzed the 5' RACE reads; it lists each CDR3 protein once, without DNA. Here the sample table reports 140,000 to 150,000 distinct CDR3 sequences. What was sequenced was blood. Receptors were obtained from a human donor with ulcerative colitis or Crohn's disease, or a healthy co-twin of an affected twin (not recorded which).

V gene TRBV27 combines with J gene TRBJ2-1; no DNA is available, so the TRBD2 call from TCRdb remains unchecked. The CDR3 has 14 residues. Germline CDR1 reads MNHEY; CDR2 reads SMNVEV (reference sequence). CDR3 residues: CASRGLAGVHEQFF.

The rearrangement links TRBV5-1 to TRBJ1-4; absent DNA, TCRdb's TRBD1 call cannot be checked. CDR1 is SGHRS and CDR2 is YFSETQ in the germline V gene. There are 15 residues in the CDR3. CDR3 residues: CASSLNQGAPEKLFF.

The V call is TRBV10-3, the J call TRBJ1-1; with no DNA, the TCRdb D assignment of TRBD1 cannot be verified. CDR3 length equals 14 residues. The V gene's germline CDR1 is ENHRY and CDR2 SYGVKD. Here the CDR3 reads CAISGAGENTEAFF.

V and J are TRBV25-1 and TRBJ1-4. CDR3 length: 13 amino acids. Germline lookup yields CDR1 MGHDK and CDR2 SYGVNS. Here the CDR3 reads CASIRGPGEKLFF.

The chain is built from TRBV11-2 and TRBJ2-1. Germline values: CDR1 SGHAT, CDR2 FQNNGV. This CDR3 is built from 12 residues. The chain's CDR3 is CASSLDASVLFF.

This CDR3 is CASSQGLAGGEQFF. The chain joins TRBV7-7 to TRBJ2-1; without DNA, the TCRdb call of TRBD2 cannot be checked. The CDR3 length is 14 residues. Germline values: CDR1 SSHAT, CDR2 FNYEAQ (reference sequence). Based on the CDR3 plus reference TRBV7-7 and TRBJ2-1, the full variable domain is GAGVSQSPRYKVTKRGQDVTLRCDPISSHATLYWYQQALGQGPEFLTYFNYEAQPDKSGLPSDRFSAERPEGSISTLTIQRTEQRDSAMYRCASSQGLAGGEQFFGPGTRLTVL.

V gene TRBV6-5 combines with J gene TRBJ2-1. CDR3 length: 14 residues. Germline V CDR1 and CDR2: MNHEY, SVGAGI. The CDR3: CASSFATRNGEQFF.

The genes are TRBV6-2 or TRBV6-3 and TRBJ1-1; absent DNA, TCRdb's TRBD1 call cannot be checked. CDR1 and CDR2 from the germline V gene are MNHEY and SVGEGT. This CDR3 comprises 13 residues. The CDR3 reads CATSDISDTEAFF.

The CDR3 spells CASRQGRNSPLHF. The chain carries TRBV27 and TRBJ1-6; the D gene TCRdb calls, TRBD1, cannot be checked with no DNA. Germline lookup yields CDR1 MNHEY and CDR2 SMNVEV (reference sequence). The CDR3 consists of 13 residues.

This chain uses TRBV5-1 with TRBJ1-1. This CDR3 spans 12 amino acids. CDR1 and CDR2 from the germline V gene are SGHRS and YFSETQ. CDR3 sequence reads: CASSLGDTEAFF.

The V gene is TRBV18, the J gene TRBJ2-1. Germline V gives CDR1 KGHSH, CDR2 LQKENI. The CDR3 covers 16 residues. The CDR3 is CASSPLGRWTYNEQFF.

V is TRBV7-9 and J is TRBJ2-1; without DNA, the TCRdb call of TRBD2 cannot be checked. The CDR3 has 14 residues. Germline lookup yields CDR1 SEHNR and CDR2 FQNEAQ (reference sequence). This CDR3 is CASSLLSSAHEQFF.

The rearrangement joins TRBV12-3 or TRBV12-4 to TRBJ1-5; TCRdb names TRBD1, which stays unverified in the absence of DNA. This CDR3 is built from 13 residues. This CDR3 is CASSFEGDQPQHF.

CDR3 sequence: CSARDRTSGKYEQYF. The rearrangement joins TRBV20-1 to TRBJ2-7; TCRdb gives TRBD2 as the D gene, but with no DNA this cannot be confirmed. Germline V gene sequence: CDR1 DFQATT, CDR2 SNEGSKA (reference sequence). The CDR3 spans 15 residues.

The CDR3 sequence is CASSPRSGRTGELFF. The genes are TRBV28 and TRBJ2-2; TCRdb's assignment of TRBD2 cannot be checked, as there is no DNA. Germline V gives CDR1 MDHEN, CDR2 SYDVKM. The CDR3 sequence is 15 residues long.

This chain uses TRBV3-1 with TRBJ2-1. The CDR3 consists of 15 residues. Germline CDR1 and CDR2: LGHDT and YNNKEL (reference sequence). CDR3 loop: CASSQVYSSYNEQFF.